This TCR beta chain was recorded in a study of blood T cell repertoires in COVID-19. Across the whole study: The United States, Italy and Spain supplied acute and convalescent COVID-19 samples. Sources were T cells, B-cell-depleted T cells, or PBMCs; the material itself was cDNA or gDNA.

The authors' processing: Reference gene primer amplification gave nucleated cell count estimates. The data were produced by immunoSEQ multiplex PCR, yet TCRdb's version contains in-frame clones alone and is incomplete. That table supplies the V and J calls and clone size; D and trimming were determined from the DNA. The sample carries some 46,000 clones, 85% recorded once. CDR3 length: 16 amino acids. With 2 bases clipped from V and 4 bases from J, the junction kept 4 bases outside the gene matches. Germline CDR1 SGHTA, CDR2 FQGTGA. This sequence originates from a man aged 55-75 years with acute or convalescent COVID-19. The chain links TRBV7-3 to TRBJ2-3; TRBD1 matches 12 bases. The sample taken for sequencing was peripheral blood. The CDR3 sequence: CASSLFGTGGADTQYF. CDR3 DNA sequence: TGTGCCAGCAGCTTATTTGGGACAGGGGGCGCAGATACGCAGTATTTT.